Below, 15 T cell receptor beta chains from the same sample are listed, as sequenced in a study of blood T cell repertoires in COVID-19. Generated by immunoSEQ multiplex PCR, the TCRdb table keeps only in-frame clones and is missing some. This sample has some 110,000 clones, with 85% to 90% found just once. Sequenced input: peripheral blood. Source of these receptors: a man aged 50-60 years with acute or convalescent COVID-19.

This clone was detected only once. The rearrangement uses TRBV27 and TRBJ2-1, with a weak D call TRBD2 (6 bases). The V and J ends lost 5 bases and 2 bases respectively, with 10 bases between them. CDR3 length: 14 amino acids. Germline CDR1 and CDR2: MNHEY and SMNVEV (reference sequence). CDR3 sequence: CASSGGTPYNEQFF. In DNA form, the CDR3 reads TGTGCCAGCAGTGGCGGGACTCCCTACAATGAGCAGTTCTTC.

The V gene is TRBV11-2, the J gene TRBJ2-7; 7 bases map to TRBD1. Unmatched junction bases numbered 8, after V lost 6 bases and J lost 0 bases. The CDR3 contains 15 residues. Looked up from germline, CDR1 is SGHAT and CDR2 is FQNNGV. The CDR3 loop reads CASSLQGFPSYEQYF. The CDR3 region has the DNA TGTGCCAGCAGTCTACAGGGGTTCCCCTCCTACGAGCAGTACTTC.

The chain couples TRBV7-6 to TRBJ2-1; 10 bases are a match to TRBD1. The length of the CDR3 is 15 residues. Germline trimming cut 5 bases from V and 4 bases from J; bases unmatched to any gene: 5. Germline CDR1 is SGHVS and CDR2 is FNYEAQ. The CDR3 here is CASSPPGQGYNEQFF. The DNA of the CDR3 is TGTGCCAGCAGCCCCCCGGGACAGGGGTACAATGAGCAGTTCTTC.

The chain carries TRBV4-2 and TRBJ2-7; 12 bases line up with TRBD2. The CDR3 consists of 16 residues. Germline-derived CDR1 and CDR2 are LGHNA and YNFKEQ. Losses at the gene ends were 4 bases for V and 0 bases for J; bases not matched to a gene: 4. CDR3 DNA: TGTGCCAGCAGCCGGCTAGCGGGAGGGAACTCCTACGAGCAGTACTTC. It specifies CASSRLAGGNSYEQYF.

This clone showed up just a few times. This rearrangement joins TRBV5-1 to TRBJ1-6; D gene uncertain. Trimming shortened V by 4 bases and J by 7 bases, and 15 bases separated the two germline ends. Germline V gene sequence: CDR1 SGHRS, CDR2 YFSETQ. The CDR3 has 15 residues. The CDR3 nucleotides read TGCGCCAGCAGCGGAGAGAATTCACCCAATTCACCCCTCCACTTT. As protein: CASSGENSPNSPLHF.

The rearrangement joins TRBV6-2 or TRBV6-3 to TRBJ2-2; TRBD2 is a possible D gene (6 bases). V lost 6 bases to trimming and J lost 1 base, with 15 bases between them. Germline assignment: CDR1 MNHEY and CDR2 SVGEGT. The CDR3 has 16 amino acids. CDR3 residues: CASSPHRGVNTGELFF. The CDR3 DNA sequence: TGTGCCAGCAGCCCCCATCGCGGGGTGAACACCGGGGAGCTGTTTTTT.

This rearrangement joins TRBV5-1 to TRBJ1-5; perhaps TRBD1 as D (5 bases). Germline CDR1 reads SGHRS; CDR2 reads YFSETQ. There are 14 residues in the CDR3. Trimming removed 4 bases from V and 1 base from J, with 9 bases in between. Here the CDR3 DNA reads TGCGCCAGCAGCACGGGACTGAGCAATCAGCCCCAGCATTTT. It translates to CASSTGLSNQPQHF.

This clone was counted a single time. The CDR3, as DNA: TGCGCCAGCAGCCAAGAGAAAGGTCTAGCGGCAGTCACAGATACGCAGTATTTT. It encodes CASSQEKGLAAVTDTQYF. The chain couples TRBV4-1 to TRBJ2-3; 7 positions agree with TRBD2. Germline V gives CDR1 MGHRA, CDR2 YSYEKL. The trim removed 0 bases at V and 2 bases at J, leaving 11 bases unmatched. The CDR3 consists of 18 residues.

The chain couples TRBV5-1 to TRBJ2-3; 9 bases map to TRBD2. Trimming took 0 bases from V and 4 from J; bases not matched to a gene: 0. The CDR3 extends over 14 amino acids. Per the germline V gene, CDR1 is SGHRS and CDR2 is YFSETQ. CDR3 protein: CASSLGTSADTQYF. The CDR3 DNA reads TGCGCCAGCAGCTTGGGGACTAGCGCAGATACGCAGTATTTT.

This clone has a single count. The rearrangement uses TRBV19 and TRBJ2-5, with 9 bases identical to TRBD2. The CDR3 consists of 14 residues. J gave up 5 bases and V 3 bases, and 4 bases lay outside the gene matches. Germline values: CDR1 LNHDA, CDR2 SQIVND (reference sequence). The CDR3, as DNA: TGTGCCAGTAGTATGGCGGGAGGGCCGGAGACCCAGTACTTC. Protein: CASSMAGGPETQYF.

The V gene is TRBV5-1, the J gene TRBJ2-3, with TRBD2 identical over 12 bases. This CDR3 is 17 amino acids long. The V gene's germline CDR1 is SGHRS and CDR2 YFSETQ. V was pared by 2 bases and J by 4 bases, with 8 bases of the junction left unmatched. CDR3 DNA: TGCGCCAGCAGCTTTCTCGGACTAGCGGGATGGGCAGATACGCAGTATTTT. It codes for CASSFLGLAGWADTQYF.

The chain uses TRBV18 and TRBJ2-1, with D unclear. The CDR3 is made up of 12 amino acids. CDR1 and CDR2 (germline): KGHSH, LQKENI. The germline V and J ends were trimmed by 4 bases and 9 bases, with 10 bases remaining between them. CDR3 in amino acids: CASSHSQSEQFF. CDR3 DNA sequence: TGTGCCAGCTCACATTCACAGTCTGAGCAGTTCTTC.

The chain combines TRBV5-1 with TRBJ2-7, with D maybe TRBD1 (6 bases). This CDR3 comprises 15 residues. CDR1 and CDR2 (germline): SGHRS, YFSETQ. V lost 3 bases and J lost 2, with 15 bases in between. The CDR3 coding sequence is TGCGCCAGCAGCTGGGCCCAGGGGAACACCTACGAGCAGTACTTC. Translation: CASSWAQGNTYEQYF.

In nucleotides, the CDR3 is TGTGCCAGCAGTTACAAGGTCGAGGCTGAATATGGCTACACCTTC. It codes for CASSYKVEAEYGYTF. This rearrangement joins TRBV27 to TRBJ1-2; D is uncertain. CDR1 is MNHEY, CDR2 SMNVEV, per germline (reference sequence). CDR3 size: 15 residues. The V end was cut by 4 bases, the J end by 5 bases, with 17 bases between.

On this clone: The sample holds other DNA sequences that translate to the same CDR3. V gene TRBV5-1 combines with J gene TRBJ2-2; TRBD2 matches at 7 bases. The CDR3 covers 14 residues. Germline V lookup: CDR1 SGHRS, CDR2 YFSETQ. Losses at the gene ends were 4 bases for V and 5 bases for J; bases not matched to a gene: 5. The CDR3 loop is CASSPGRGTGELFF. The CDR3 DNA follows: TGCGCCAGCAGCCCGGGGAGGGGTACCGGGGAGCTGTTTTTT.